A selection of T cell receptor beta chains follows, all from one sample in a study of regulatory T cells in long-lasting Graves disease. From the multiplex PCR reads, TCRdb called clonotypes with MiXCR, one entry per CDR3 protein. The sample holds about 290,000 distinct CDR3 sequences; around 21% are singletons and the top ten take more than 55%. Sequencing used peripheral blood mononuclear cells (PBMCs), obtained when the disease was refractory, from a patient treated with antithyroid drugs. These receptor sequences come from a female donor with Graves disease. Both conserved end residues are part of each CDR3. Each record gives: CDR3 protein, CDR3 DNA, J gene, D gene, clone size, V gene. A D gene is named only where the DNA matches it firmly. Clone size is stated in some rows and not others, as once, few, many or a class when expanded.

CDR3: CASSLPLDTGFTEAFF
DNA: TGTGCCAGCAGCTTACCTCTTGACACAGGGTTCACTGAAGCTTTCTTT
J: TRBJ1-1
D: -
size: -
V: TRBV7-2

CDR3: CASSPRGPREETQYF
DNA: TGTGCCAGCTCACCACGCGGCCCGCGGGAAGAGACCCAGTACTTC
J: TRBJ2-5
D: -
size: few
V: TRBV18

CDR3: CASSERGMNTEAFF
DNA: TGTGCCAGCAGTGAACGGGGGATGAACACTGAAGCTTTCTTT
J: TRBJ1-1
D: -
size: -
V: TRBV6-1

CDR3: CASSYGQGANTGELFF
DNA: TGTGCCAGCAGCTACGGACAGGGCGCGAACACCGGGGAGCTGTTTTTT
J: TRBJ2-2
D: TRBD1
size: few
V: TRBV11-2

CDR3: CASSSERDRGYEQYF
DNA: TGTGCCAGCAGCTCAGAACGGGACAGGGGTTACGAGCAGTACTTC
J: TRBJ2-7
D: TRBD1
size: many
V: TRBV11-2

CDR3: CSARAGRNTEAFF
DNA: TGCAGTGCTAGGGCGGGACGGAACACTGAAGCTTTCTTT
J: TRBJ1-1
D: -
size: many
V: TRBV20-1

CDR3: CASSETGRTEAFF
DNA: TGTGCCAGCAGCGAGACAGGGAGGACTGAAGCTTTCTTT
J: TRBJ1-1
D: TRBD1
size: many
V: TRBV7-6

CDR3: CSAPRDNYYGYTF
DNA: TGCAGTGCTCCAAGGGACAATTATTATGGCTACACCTTC
J: TRBJ1-2
D: -
size: -
V: TRBV20-1

CDR3: CASTTDLVWDGSNQPQHF
DNA: TGTGCCAGTACGACCGATCTTGTGTGGGACGGTAGCAATCAGCCCCAGCATTTT
J: TRBJ1-5
D: -
size: few
V: TRBV19

CDR3: CASSLGPINYEQYF
DNA: TGTGCCAGCAGCTTAGGGCCTATCAACTACGAGCAGTACTTC
J: TRBJ2-7
D: -
size: -
V: TRBV11-2

CDR3: CAWSVISSNQPQHF
DNA: TGTGCCTGGAGTGTAATTTCCTCCAACCAGCCCCAGCATTTT
J: TRBJ1-5
D: -
size: -
V: TRBV30

CDR3: CASRPATGGNSPLHF
DNA: TGTGCCAGCAGACCAGCAACAGGGGGCAATTCACCCCTCCACTTT
J: TRBJ1-6
D: TRBD1
size: many
V: TRBV28

CDR3: CSVEVTPVQYF
DNA: TGCAGCGTTGAAGTGACTCCCGTTCAGTACTTC
J: TRBJ2-7
D: -
size: -
V: TRBV29-1

CDR3: CASSLASGGDTEAFF
DNA: TGTGCCAGCAGTTTAGCGTCGGGAGGTGACACTGAAGCTTTCTTT
J: TRBJ1-1
D: -
size: -
V: TRBV12-3/TRBV12-4

CDR3: CASSPAYLATGELFF
DNA: TGTGCCAGCTCACCAGCCTACCTAGCAACCGGGGAGCTGTTTTTT
J: TRBJ2-2
D: -
size: -
V: TRBV18

CDR3: CAWSDSLPRCTQYF
DNA: TGTGCCTGGAGTGACTCCCTTCCTCGGTGTACGCAGTATTTT
J: TRBJ2-3
D: -
size: -
V: TRBV30

CDR3: CASKNSRSAYEQYF
DNA: TGTGCCAGCAAAAACTCTAGATCTGCCTACGAGCAGTACTTC
J: TRBJ2-7
D: -
size: many
V: TRBV6-1

CDR3: CASASCELLNTGELFF
DNA: TGTGCCAGTGCTTCGTGTGAGTTATTGAACACCGGGGAGCTGTTTTTT
J: TRBJ2-2
D: -
size: -
V: TRBV11-2

CDR3: CASSFSGETYEQYF
DNA: TGTGCCAGCAGCTTTAGTGGAGAGACCTACGAGCAGTACTTC
J: TRBJ2-7
D: -
size: few
V: TRBV7-9

CDR3: CASSFSAGYQETQYF
DNA: TGTGCCAGCAGCTTTTCTGCCGGATACCAAGAGACCCAGTACTTC
J: TRBJ2-5
D: -
size: many
V: TRBV7-6

CDR3: CASSQDKYQPQHF
DNA: TGCGCCAGCAGCCAAGATAAGTACCAGCCCCAGCATTTT
J: TRBJ1-5
D: -
size: -
V: TRBV4-3

CDR3: CASSPGRNTGELFF
DNA: TGTGCCAGCTCACCGGGACGGAACACCGGGGAGCTGTTTTTT
J: TRBJ2-2
D: -
size: -
V: TRBV18

CDR3: CASTLSGRTQETQYF
DNA: TGCGCCAGCACCCTTAGCGGGAGGACACAAGAGACCCAGTACTTC
J: TRBJ2-5
D: TRBD2
size: few
V: TRBV4-1

CDR3: CASSENRDPEAFF
DNA: TGTGCCAGCAGTGAGAACCGGGACCCTGAAGCTTTCTTT
J: TRBJ1-1
D: -
size: many
V: TRBV28

CDR3: CASGQETQYF
DNA: TGTGCCAGCGGACAAGAGACCCAGTACTTC
J: TRBJ2-5
D: -
size: many
V: TRBV7-2

CDR3: CASSLIRGESEAFF
DNA: TGTGCCAGCAGCTTAATAAGGGGCGAATCTGAAGCTTTCTTT
J: TRBJ1-1
D: -
size: many
V: TRBV7-2

CDR3: CASSSAGEEYEQYF
DNA: TGTGCCAGCAGCTCAGCGGGAGAGGAGTACGAGCAGTACTTC
J: TRBJ2-7
D: TRBD2
size: many
V: TRBV5-6

CDR3: CASSRASGTGGQYF
DNA: TGTGCCAGCAGCCGTGCTAGCGGAACGGGGGGTCAGTACTTC
J: TRBJ2-4
D: TRBD2
size: -
V: TRBV7-9

CDR3: CASSLRDINSPLHF
DNA: TGTGCCAGCTCCCTGCGGGACATTAATTCACCCCTCCACTTT
J: TRBJ1-6
D: -
size: many
V: TRBV18

CDR3: CASSEHTAASPSYEQYF
DNA: TGTGCCAGCAGCGAACACACAGCAGCGAGTCCCTCCTACGAGCAGTACTTC
J: TRBJ2-7
D: -
size: -
V: TRBV7-9

CDR3: CSATSRGYEQYF
DNA: TGCAGTGCTACCTCACGCGGCTACGAGCAGTACTTC
J: TRBJ2-7
D: -
size: many
V: TRBV20-1

CDR3: CASSRHRGYTF
DNA: TGTGCCAGTAGTAGACATCGTGGCTACACCTTC
J: TRBJ1-2
D: -
size: many
V: TRBV28

CDR3: CASSYRRNTEAFF
DNA: TGTGCCAGCAGTTACAGACGAAACACTGAAGCTTTCTTT
J: TRBJ1-1
D: -
size: -
V: TRBV6-2/TRBV6-3

CDR3: CASSIVGLRQGHGYTF
DNA: TGTGCCAGTAGTATAGTTGGATTGAGACAGGGCCATGGCTACACCTTC
J: TRBJ1-2
D: TRBD1
size: few
V: TRBV19

CDR3: CASSPRGSPRVGSYNEQYF
DNA: TGTGCCAGCAGCCCAAGGGGGAGTCCCAGAGTTGGGTCCTACAATGAGCAGTACTTC
J: TRBJ2-5
D: -
size: -
V: TRBV7-2

CDR3: CAWNIGVPYEQYF
DNA: TGTGCCTGGAACATAGGGGTTCCTTACGAGCAGTACTTC
J: TRBJ2-7
D: -
size: -
V: TRBV30

CDR3: CSARTGADSQHRTNRYGYTF
DNA: TGCAGTGCTAGAACGGGAGCGGACAGCCAGCATCGAACAAATAGATATGGCTACACCTTC
J: TRBJ1-2
D: -
size: few
V: TRBV20-1

CDR3: CASGGDRGHNEQFF
DNA: TGTGCCAGCGGGGGTGACAGGGGCCACAATGAGCAGTTCTTC
J: TRBJ2-1
D: TRBD1
size: few
V: TRBV6-1

CDR3: CASSLVPPGQMNTEAFF
DNA: TGCGCCAGCAGCTTGGTTCCCCCCGGACAAATGAACACTGAAGCTTTCTTT
J: TRBJ1-1
D: -
size: few
V: TRBV5-1

CDR3: CSAREVTGPDTQYF
DNA: TGCAGTGCTAGAGAGGTGACAGGTCCAGATACGCAGTATTTT
J: TRBJ2-3
D: -
size: -
V: TRBV20-1

CDR3: CASSLQQRGGNYGYTF
DNA: TGTGCCAGCAGCCTCCAACAACGGGGGGGAAACTATGGCTACACCTTC
J: TRBJ1-2
D: -
size: few
V: TRBV4-2

CDR3: CASSQPTGQGNQPQHF
DNA: TGCGCCAGCAGCCAACCGACAGGACAGGGCAATCAGCCCCAGCATTTT
J: TRBJ1-5
D: TRBD1
size: -
V: TRBV4-1

CDR3: CSVEELEETQYF
DNA: TGCAGCGTTGAAGAACTAGAAGAGACCCAGTACTTC
J: TRBJ2-5
D: -
size: few
V: TRBV29-1

CDR3: CASSPGSRNSPLHF
DNA: TGTGCCAGCAGCCCCGGGAGCCGGAATTCACCCCTCCACTTT
J: TRBJ1-6
D: -
size: few
V: TRBV11-2

CDR3: CASSLWGTSGSYEQFF
DNA: TGTGCCAGCAGTTTATGGGGGACTAGCGGGAGCTATGAGCAGTTCTTC
J: TRBJ2-1
D: TRBD2
size: few
V: TRBV28

CDR3: CASSLAASHLTYEQYF
DNA: TGTGCCAGCAGCTTAGCAGCGTCCCACCTAACTTACGAGCAGTACTTC
J: TRBJ2-7
D: -
size: many
V: TRBV7-2

CDR3: CASSSANEKLFF
DNA: TGTGCCAGCAGCTCGGCTAATGAAAAACTGTTTTTT
J: TRBJ1-4
D: -
size: many
V: TRBV7-8

CDR3: CSAEGPYWSNYGYTF
DNA: TGCAGTGCTGAGGGCCCGTACTGGTCTAACTATGGCTACACCTTC
J: TRBJ1-2
D: -
size: -
V: TRBV20-1

CDR3: CASRGEFTGELFF
DNA: TGTGCCAGCAGAGGGGAGTTTACCGGGGAGCTGTTTTTT
J: TRBJ2-2
D: -
size: few
V: TRBV2

CDR3: CASSSVTYEQYF
DNA: TGTGCCAGCAGCTCCGTGACCTACGAGCAGTACTTC
J: TRBJ2-7
D: -
size: few
V: TRBV7-9

CDR3: CASSLEAGGYTEAFF
DNA: TGTGCCAGCAGTTTAGAGGCGGGGGGGTACACTGAAGCTTTCTTT
J: TRBJ1-1
D: -
size: many
V: TRBV12-3/TRBV12-4